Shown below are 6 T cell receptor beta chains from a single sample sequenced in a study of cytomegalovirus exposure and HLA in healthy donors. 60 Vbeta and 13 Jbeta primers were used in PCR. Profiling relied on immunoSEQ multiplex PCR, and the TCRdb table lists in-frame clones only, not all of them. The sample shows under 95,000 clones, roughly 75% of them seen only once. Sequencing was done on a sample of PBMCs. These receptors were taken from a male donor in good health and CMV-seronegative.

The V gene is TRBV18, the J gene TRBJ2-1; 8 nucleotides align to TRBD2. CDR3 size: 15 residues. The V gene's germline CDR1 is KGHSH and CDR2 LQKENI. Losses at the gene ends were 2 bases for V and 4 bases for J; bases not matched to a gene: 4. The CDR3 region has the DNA TGTGCCAGCTCACCAAACGGCGGGGGGTACAATGAGCAGTTCTTC. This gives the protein CASSPNGGGYNEQFF.

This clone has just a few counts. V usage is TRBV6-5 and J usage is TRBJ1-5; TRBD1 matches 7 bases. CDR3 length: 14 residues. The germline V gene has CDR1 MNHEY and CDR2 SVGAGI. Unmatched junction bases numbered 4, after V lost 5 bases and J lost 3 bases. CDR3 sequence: CASSRDSYNQPQHF. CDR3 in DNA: TGTGCCAGCAGTAGGGACAGCTACAATCAGCCCCAGCATTTT.

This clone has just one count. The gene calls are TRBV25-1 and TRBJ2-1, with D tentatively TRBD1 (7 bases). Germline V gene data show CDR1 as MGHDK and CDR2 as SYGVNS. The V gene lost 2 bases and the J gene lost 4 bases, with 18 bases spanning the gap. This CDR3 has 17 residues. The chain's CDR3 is CASSELGLGGQYNEQFF. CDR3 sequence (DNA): TGTGCCAGCAGTGAACTGGGGTTGGGGGGACAGTACAATGAGCAGTTCTTC.

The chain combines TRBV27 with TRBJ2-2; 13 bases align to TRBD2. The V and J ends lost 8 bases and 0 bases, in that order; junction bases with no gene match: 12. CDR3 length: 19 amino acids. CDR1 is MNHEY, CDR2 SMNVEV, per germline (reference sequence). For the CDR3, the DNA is TGTGCCAGCTCCTGGGGACTAGCGGGACGGGCGTCGAACACCGGGGAGCTGTTTTTT. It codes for CASSWGLAGRASNTGELFF.

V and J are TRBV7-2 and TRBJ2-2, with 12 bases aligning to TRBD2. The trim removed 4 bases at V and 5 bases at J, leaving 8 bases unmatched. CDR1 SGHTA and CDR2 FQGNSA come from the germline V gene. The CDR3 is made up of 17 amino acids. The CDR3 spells CASSWASGGGRTGELFF. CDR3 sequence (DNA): TGTGCCAGCAGCTGGGCTAGCGGGGGGGGTCGGACCGGGGAGCTGTTTTTT.

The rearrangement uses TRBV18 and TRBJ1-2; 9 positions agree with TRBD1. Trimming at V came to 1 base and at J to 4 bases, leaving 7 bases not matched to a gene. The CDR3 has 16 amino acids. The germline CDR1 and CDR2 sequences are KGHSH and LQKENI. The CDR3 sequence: CASSPLQGQGFYGYTF. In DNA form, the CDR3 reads TGTGCCAGCTCACCACTTCAAGGACAGGGGTTCTATGGCTACACCTTC. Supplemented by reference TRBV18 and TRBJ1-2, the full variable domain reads NAGVMQNPRHLVRRRGQEARLRCSPMKGHSHVYWYRQLPEEGLKFMVYLQKENIIDESGMPKERFSAEFPKEGPSILRIQQVVRGDSAAYFCASSPLQGQGFYGYTFGSGTRLTVV.